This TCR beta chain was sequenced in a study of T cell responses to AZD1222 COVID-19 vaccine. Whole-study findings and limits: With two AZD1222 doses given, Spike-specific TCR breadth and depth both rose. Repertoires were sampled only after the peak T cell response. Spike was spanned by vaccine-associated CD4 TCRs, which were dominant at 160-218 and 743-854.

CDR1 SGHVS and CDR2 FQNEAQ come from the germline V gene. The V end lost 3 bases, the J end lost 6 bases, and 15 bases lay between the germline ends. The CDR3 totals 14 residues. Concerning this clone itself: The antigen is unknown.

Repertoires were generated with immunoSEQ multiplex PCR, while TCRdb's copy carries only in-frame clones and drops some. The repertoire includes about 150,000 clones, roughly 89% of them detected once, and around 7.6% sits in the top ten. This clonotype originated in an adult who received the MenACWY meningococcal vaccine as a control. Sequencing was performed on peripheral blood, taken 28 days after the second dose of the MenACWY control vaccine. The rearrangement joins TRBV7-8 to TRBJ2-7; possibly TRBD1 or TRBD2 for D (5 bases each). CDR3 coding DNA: TGTGCCAGCAGCTTGGCCGGGGCCGCCCGCGAGCAGTACTTC. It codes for CASSLAGAAREQYF. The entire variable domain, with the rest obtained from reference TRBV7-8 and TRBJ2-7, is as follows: GAGVSQSPRYKVAKRGQDVALRCDPISGHVSLFWYQQALGQGPEFLTYFQNEAQLDKSGLPSDRFFAERPEGSVSTLKIQRTQQEDSAVYLCASSLAGAAREQYFGPGTRLTVT.